This T cell receptor (beta chain) was obtained from a study of blood T cell repertoires in COVID-19. About the study: There were acute and convalescent COVID-19 samples, and they came from the United States, Italy and Spain. The cDNA or gDNA used as material had been derived from T cells, B-cell-depleted T cells, or PBMCs.

The CDR3 length is 15 residues. V lost 5 bases and J 0 bases, leaving 13 bases between the germline ends. CDR1 and CDR2 (germline): SEHNR, FQNEAQ (reference sequence). Authors' analysis steps: Reference gene primer amplification gave nucleated cell count estimates. Clones were sequenced by immunoSEQ multiplex PCR, and TCRdb holds only the in-frame ones, with some missing. V and J calls and clone size follow that table, whereas D and trimming were derived from the DNA. The profile covers 220,000 or so clones, with about 80% appearing a single time and 3% to 3.5% taken by the ten largest. Sequenced material: peripheral blood. This clonotype was sampled from a woman aged 25 to 39 who had recovered from COVID-19. The rearrangement joins TRBV7-9 to TRBJ1-1, with D possibly being TRBD1 (5 bases). This chain's CDR3 is CASSRAGKMNTEAFF. The CDR3 coding sequence is TGTGCCAGCAGCCGGGCAGGGAAAATGAACACTGAAGCTTTCTTT.